A selection of T cell receptor beta chains follows, all from one sample in a study of T cells in Graves' hyperthyroidism and ophthalmopathy. One entry per CDR3 protein results from TCRdb running MiXCR on the multiplex PCR reads. The table has a few hundred thousand distinct CDR3 sequences, around 15% seen once; the top ten hold around 20%. Source material: blood. The origin of the receptors is a woman aged 55-69 years with Graves' ophthalmopathy. Both conserved end residues are part of each CDR3. The D gene is left open where the match is weak. Not every row has a clone size; where given, it reads once, few, many or a size class.

cdr3_length,d_call,j_call,clone_size,v_call,cdr3_nt,cdr3_aa
14,.,TRBJ2-5,many,TRBV20-1,TGCAGTGTACCAAGATACCGAGAGGCGAAGACCCAGTACTTC,CSVPRYREAKTQYF
18,.,TRBJ1-4,few,TRBV10-3,TGTGCCATCAGTGAGTCCAAGCGGGGAGAGGCAACTAATGAAAAACTGTTTTTT,CAISESKRGEATNEKLFF
14,.,TRBJ1-1,many,TRBV20-1,TGCAGTGCTAGAGATCAGGGTCGGGATACTGAAGCTTTCTTT,CSARDQGRDTEAFF
17,.,TRBJ2-7,many,TRBV11-2,TGTGCCAGCAGCTTAGATGATGCCCCCCGCGGCTCCTACGAGCAGTACTTC,CASSLDDAPRGSYEQYF
19,TRBD2,TRBJ2-1,.,TRBV19,TGTGCCAGTAGTCCCCTTCCGATACTAGCGGGAGGGAAATACAATGAGCAGTTCTTC,CASSPLPILAGGKYNEQFF
17,.,TRBJ2-2,.,TRBV4-1,TGCGCCAGCAGCCAACGTCAGGGAACCGCGAACCCCGGGGAGCTGTTTTTT,CASSQRQGTANPGELFF
14,.,TRBJ1-2,many,TRBV28,TGTGCCAGCAGTTCACAGGCCTTATACTATGGCTACACCTTC,CASSSQALYYGYTF
12,TRBD1,TRBJ2-3,many,TRBV2,TGTGCCAGCAGTGAAGGGGACAGAACGCAGTATTTT,CASSEGDRTQYF
19,TRBD2,TRBJ2-1,few,TRBV20-1,TGCAGTGCTAGAGAAGAGGGCGGGAGGGAGTTGAGGTCCTACAATGAGCAGTTCTTC,CSAREEGGRELRSYNEQFF
14,.,TRBJ2-1,many,TRBV6-1,TGTGCCAGCAGTGGCGGGACCTATTACAATGAGCAGTTCTTC,CASSGGTYYNEQFF
15,.,TRBJ2-2,few,TRBV3-1,TGTGCCAGCAGCCATCCTGCGGAACGGACCGGGGAGCTGTTTTTT,CASSHPAERTGELFF
13,.,TRBJ2-7,many,TRBV7-2,TGTGCCAGCAGCTTAGGGTTCTCCTACGAGCAGTACTTC,CASSLGFSYEQYF
13,.,TRBJ1-5,few,TRBV12-3/TRBV12-4,TGTGCCAGCAGATCCTCTAGCAATCAGCCCCAGCATTTT,CASRSSSNQPQHF
12,TRBD1,TRBJ1-1,.,TRBV10-3,TGTGCCAGCCAGGGGGGCGGGACTGAAGCTTTCTTT,CASQGGGTEAFF
13,.,TRBJ2-2,.,TRBV29-1,TGCAGCGGTAGCCGGAGTTCCACCGGGGAGCTGTTTTTT,CSGSRSSTGELFF
16,.,TRBJ2-3,.,TRBV11-2,TGTGCCAGCAGCTTAAGTCCGGGGGGCGGCGCAGATACGCAGTATTTT,CASSLSPGGGADTQYF
13,.,TRBJ2-3,many,TRBV6-1,TGTGCCAGCAGTGCTGGGGCCACAGATACGCAGTATTTT,CASSAGATDTQYF
16,TRBD2,TRBJ2-6,.,TRBV9,TGTGCCAGCAGCGCGACTAGCGGGACCGGGGCCAACGTCCTGACTTTC,CASSATSGTGANVLTF
15,.,TRBJ2-2,few,TRBV29-1,TGCAGCGTTGAGTCCGCCAGGACGAACACCGGGGAGCTGTTTTTT,CSVESARTNTGELFF
14,.,TRBJ1-6,.,TRBV2,TGTGCCAGCAGTTCCCGGTTGGATAATTCACCCCTCCACTTT,CASSSRLDNSPLHF
13,TRBD1,TRBJ2-7,many,TRBV6-5,TGTGCCAGCAGTTACGACAGGGGGCACGAGCAGTACTTC,CASSYDRGHEQYF
14,.,TRBJ1-5,many,TRBV28,TGTGCCAGCAGTTTAGTTTCCGGGAATCAGCCCCAGCATTTT,CASSLVSGNQPQHF
17,TRBD2,TRBJ2-1,many,TRBV2,TGTGCCAGCAGTGATTTGTCTAGCGGGAGAGGATACAATGAGCAGTTCTTC,CASSDLSSGRGYNEQFF
14,.,TRBJ1-2,few,TRBV9,TGTGCCAGCACCGAAAACCCGGGTGACTATGGCTACACCTTC,CASTENPGDYGYTF
16,.,TRBJ2-2,few,TRBV4-1,TGCGCCAGCAGCCAAGGGGTGGGGGCGAACACCGGGGAGCTGTTTTTT,CASSQGVGANTGELFF
15,.,TRBJ2-5,.,TRBV5-1,TGCGCCAGCAGCATCGGACGCCTAGGAGGAGAGACCCAGTACTTC,CASSIGRLGGETQYF
16,TRBD2,TRBJ2-3,many,TRBV27,TGTGCCAGCAGTTTCCTCGGACTAGCGGACCCAGATACGCAGTATTTT,CASSFLGLADPDTQYF
11,.,TRBJ2-7,.,TRBV20-1,TGCAGTGCTAGAGGGGTCTACGAGCAGTACTTC,CSARGVYEQYF
16,.,TRBJ2-2,few,TRBV24-1,TGTGCCACCAGTCGAACGCTGGGTGGATTGGCCGGGGAGCTGTTTTTT,CATSRTLGGLAGELFF
14,TRBD1,TRBJ2-7,many,TRBV11-2,TGTGCCAGCAGCTTAGGGACAGGATCCTACGAGCAGTACTTC,CASSLGTGSYEQYF
14,.,TRBJ2-2,few,TRBV4-2,TGTGCCAGCAGCCAAGAGGAGAACACCGGGGAGCTGTTTTTT,CASSQEENTGELFF
11,.,TRBJ1-2,few,TRBV28,TGTGCCAGCAGCTGGACATCGGGCTACACCTTC,CASSWTSGYTF
15,TRBD2,TRBJ2-7,many,TRBV7-2,TGTGCCAGCACCTACGGGAGCGGGAGAGCCGGCGAGCAGTACTTC,CASTYGSGRAGEQYF
14,TRBD2,TRBJ2-3,many,TRBV29-1,TGCAGCGTCGGCCTAGCGGGGGGTCGAGATACGCAGTATTTT,CSVGLAGGRDTQYF
15,TRBD2,TRBJ2-5,.,TRBV5-1,TGCGCCAGCGGTGGACTAGCGGGAAGATGGGAGACCCAGTACTTC,CASGGLAGRWETQYF
17,TRBD1,TRBJ2-7,many,TRBV5-1,TGCGCCAGCAGCTTGGTTGGGACAGGGGATTCTTCTAGCGAGCAGTACTTC,CASSLVGTGDSSSEQYF
15,TRBD1,TRBJ1-6,.,TRBV16,TGTGCCAGCAGCCGGCAGGGGGGCTCTAATTCACCCCTCCACTTT,CASSRQGGSNSPLHF
11,.,TRBJ2-5,many,TRBV28,TGTGCCAGCGGTACACTGGAGACCCAGTACTTC,CASGTLETQYF
13,.,TRBJ1-6,many,TRBV28,TGTGCCAGCACAGGGGCGAATAATTCACCCCTCCACTTT,CASTGANNSPLHF
13,.,TRBJ1-2,.,TRBV2,TGTGCCACCACAGCTCCAGAGCGCTATGGCTACACCTTC,CATTAPERYGYTF
15,.,TRBJ2-7,many,TRBV3-1,TGTGCCAGCAGCCAAGAGGCTAGCGTTGCCTACGAGCAGTACTTC,CASSQEASVAYEQYF